These 18 T cell receptor beta chains share one sample of origin, sequenced in a study of blood T cell repertoires in COVID-19. Profiled with immunoSEQ multiplex PCR; TCRdb holds only in-frame clones, not every one. The sample includes roughly 150,000 clones, about 88% seen only once; the top ten take more than 5%. Material for sequencing was peripheral blood. The receptor set was obtained from a human donor in a cohort sampled during active COVID-19.

The chain links TRBV6-4 to TRBJ2-5; TRBD2 aligns across 10 bases. The junction had 13 bases not matched to a gene; V was cut back by 0 bases and J by 3 bases. The V gene's germline CDR1 is MRHNA and CDR2 SNTAGT. The CDR3 contains 19 residues. This CDR3 reads CASSDSGTDFLAGEETQYF. DNA for the CDR3: TGTGCCAGCAGTGACTCCGGAACGGACTTTCTAGCGGGAGAAGAGACCCAGTACTTC.

The CDR3 region is CASMGLAPGTDTQYF. The CDR3 coding sequence is TGTGCCAGCATGGGACTAGCCCCCGGCACAGATACGCAGTATTTT. The chain combines TRBV2 with TRBJ2-3; 9 bases are a match to TRBD2. The CDR3 has 15 residues. CDR1 and CDR2 (germline): SNHLY, FYNNEI. After removal of 7 bases from V and 1 base from J, the junction contained 6 bases not matched to a gene.

This clone was observed a single time. The chain uses TRBV4-2 and TRBJ2-1; 11 bases are shared with TRBD2. This CDR3 comprises 17 residues. Germline V lookup: CDR1 LGHNA, CDR2 YNFKEQ. Trimming took 1 base from V and 6 from J; bases not matched to a gene: 8. The CDR3 reads CASSQGTGTSGGNEQFF. The CDR3 DNA reads as TGTGCCAGCAGCCAAGGTACAGGGACTAGCGGTGGCAATGAGCAGTTCTTC.

This rearrangement joins TRBV5-3 to TRBJ2-3; TRBD2 agrees at 7 bases. TRBV5-3 is given ORF status, its function remaining uncertain. After removal of 4 bases from V and 2 bases from J, the junction contained 13 bases not matched to a gene. This CDR3 region has 17 residues. The CDR3 reads CARSHGKGGGTTDTQYF. CDR3 DNA: TGTGCCAGAAGCCACGGGAAGGGCGGGGGAACCACAGATACGCAGTATTTT.

The J gene is TRBJ2-3, the V gene TRBV27; D may be TRBD2 (5 bases). The CDR3 covers 17 residues. V shed 2 bases and J shed 1 base, with 16 bases lying between them. From germline, CDR1 is MNHEY and CDR2 SMNVEV (reference sequence). The CDR3 loop is CASSLLSWGVGTDTQYF. The CDR3 DNA sequence: TGTGCCAGCAGTTTACTGTCCTGGGGAGTCGGCACAGATACGCAGTATTTT.

This clone appeared a single time. The J gene is TRBJ2-3, the V gene TRBV3-1 (or the pseudogene TRBV3-2), with 13 bases lining up with TRBD2. Germline V lookup: CDR1 LGHDT, CDR2 YNNKEL (reference sequence). V dropped 1 base and J dropped 0; count of bases not matched to a gene: 4. The CDR3 is made up of 18 amino acids. In DNA, the CDR3 is TGTGCCAGCAGCCAAGCGATGGGACTAGCGGGGAGCACAGATACGCAGTATTTT. The encoded protein is CASSQAMGLAGSTDTQYF.

The sample holds a few counts of this clone. V is TRBV11-2 and J is TRBJ2-2, with TRBD2 matching 10 bases. The germline V gene has CDR1 SGHAT and CDR2 FQNNGV. The V segment lost 1 base and the J segment 4 bases; nucleotides outside the gene matches: 9. This CDR3 is built from 18 residues. The CDR3 DNA is TGTGCCAGCAGCTTAGGGCGGAGCGGGAGGGCCGTCACCGGGGAGCTGTTTTTT. Protein sequence: CASSLGRSGRAVTGELFF.

The gene calls are TRBV27 and TRBJ2-7, with TRBD2 identical over 10 bases. The V gene end was trimmed by 5 bases and the J gene end by 2 bases; junction bases not matched to a gene: 15. In germline, CDR1 is MNHEY, CDR2 SMNVEV (reference sequence). The CDR3 runs 18 residues. CDR3 DNA: TGTGCCAGCAGTCCGCGATCGTTAGGGACTAGCGTACCCTACGAGCAGTACTTC. This gives the protein CASSPRSLGTSVPYEQYF.

V and J are TRBV19 and TRBJ2-1, with 7 bases identical to TRBD2. With V trimmed by 9 bases and J by 7 bases, 12 bases remained unmatched. Per germline, CDR1 LNHDA and CDR2 SQIVND (reference sequence). This CDR3 is 14 amino acids long. CDR3 bases: TGTGCCAGCAGACGAGCGGGCGGGAGTAATGAGCAGTTCTTC. It is translated as CASRRAGGSNEQFF.

The chain couples TRBV7-3 to TRBJ2-5; 10 nucleotides match TRBD2. V lost 2 bases and J lost 3; bases outside the gene matches: 12. The V gene's germline CDR1 is SGHTA and CDR2 FQGTGA. This CDR3 comprises 18 residues. CDR3 DNA: TGTGCCAGCAGCTTAGGTCTAGCGGGAGCTTGGGGGAAAGAGACCCAGTACTTC. It specifies CASSLGLAGAWGKETQYF.

The chain has TRBV6-1 and TRBJ2-7; a possible D gene is TRBD2 (6 bases). CDR1 MNHNS and CDR2 SASEGT come from the germline V gene. This CDR3 region has 14 residues. V lost 1 base and J lost 3, with 10 bases in between. The chain's CDR3 is CASSEGWEDYEQYF. The CDR3 bases are TGTGCCAGCAGTGAAGGCTGGGAGGACTACGAGCAGTACTTC.

This chain links TRBV19 with TRBJ2-2; 9 nucleotides match TRBD1. The trim removed 8 bases at V and 3 bases at J, leaving 16 bases unmatched. The CDR3 consists of 18 residues. In germline, CDR1 is LNHDA, CDR2 SQIVND (reference sequence). The CDR3: CASSVGTGRSPYTGELFF. Written as DNA, the CDR3 is TGTGCCAGTTCTGTCGGGACAGGGAGGAGTCCGTACACCGGGGAGCTGTTTTTT.

This chain uses TRBV7-8 with TRBJ1-2; weak D call: TRBD1 (5 bases). V shed 1 base and J shed 7 bases, with 13 bases lying between them. Germline values: CDR1 SGHVS, CDR2 FQNEAQ. The CDR3 totals 14 residues. The CDR3 DNA reads TGTGCCAGCAGCTTAGGGCAGGGCTCAGCTGGCTACACCTTC. It specifies CASSLGQGSAGYTF.

The chain carries TRBV7-2 and TRBJ2-2; 8 nucleotides align to TRBD1. The CDR3 is 16 amino acids. With 5 bases clipped from V and 1 base from J, the junction kept 6 bases outside the gene matches. Germline V gives CDR1 SGHTA, CDR2 FQGNSA. CDR3 DNA: TGTGCCAGCAGCCCACGGACAGGGAGGAACACCGGGGAGCTGTTTTTT. Translation: CASSPRTGRNTGELFF.

The chain combines TRBV7-3 with TRBJ2-2; 7 nucleotides line up with TRBD1. Germline V gene sequence: CDR1 SGHTA, CDR2 FQGTGA. V lost 5 bases and J lost 6; bases outside the gene matches: 6. There are 14 residues in the CDR3. Written as DNA, the CDR3 is TGTGCCAGCAGCAGACAGGGTTTGGCCGGGGAGCTGTTTTTT. Translation: CASSRQGLAGELFF.

The V gene is TRBV4-1, the J gene TRBJ2-3, with TRBD2 matching over 8 bases. The J segment lost 2 bases and the V segment lost 9 bases, leaving 10 bases of the junction unmatched. Germline V lookup: CDR1 MGHRA, CDR2 YSYEKL. The CDR3 is made up of 15 amino acids. CDR3 DNA: TGCGCCAGGGGGGATAAGCGGGGGTCCACAGATACGCAGTATTTT. This encodes CARGDKRGSTDTQYF.

The CDR3 DNA reads as TGTGCCAGCAGGGGACAGTCGAACACTGAAGCTTTCTTT. Translating it yields CASRGQSNTEAFF. This chain joins TRBV2 and TRBJ1-1; 7 bases line up with TRBD1. V was clipped by 6 bases and J by 1 base; unmatched bases: 2. Germline-derived CDR1 and CDR2 are SNHLY and FYNNEI. The CDR3 is 13 amino acids.

The chain carries TRBV19 and TRBJ2-5; TRBD1 matches 9 bases. Germline V gives CDR1 LNHDA, CDR2 SQIVND (reference sequence). The V gene end was trimmed by 1 base and the J gene end by 5 bases; junction bases not matched to a gene: 5. CDR3 size: 15 residues. The CDR3 is CASSIGTGALETQYF. CDR3 DNA: TGTGCCAGTAGTATAGGGACAGGGGCATTGGAGACCCAGTACTTC.